This T cell receptor beta chain came from a study of blood T cell repertoires in COVID-19. Across the whole study: Donors in the United States, Italy and Spain gave samples during acute or convalescent COVID-19.

Under the authors' procedure: Amplification of reference gene primers provided the estimated nucleated cell counts. Generated by immunoSEQ multiplex PCR, the TCRdb table keeps only in-frame clones and is missing some. Clone size and V and J calls were adopted from that table, with D and trimming inferred from the DNA. The data contain 160,000 or so clones, roughly 84% of them singletons. Study members were between roughly 18 and 89 years old and lived in around 24 US regions. Cohorts were determined from participant-reported clinical history. The ends were cut back, 3 bases at V and 6 bases at J, with 14 bases in the middle. The germline V gene has CDR1 MGHDK and CDR2 SYGVNS. This CDR3 region has 14 residues.

The V call is TRBV25-1, the J call TRBJ1-2; the D gene is possibly TRBD1 (6 bases). The sequencing sample was made of PBMCs or T cells enriched from blood (not recorded which). The clonotype originates from a man aged 50 to 60 who had recovered from COVID-19. The CDR3, as DNA: TGTGCCAGCAGTGATAAACAGGGCCTGAATGGCTACACCTTC. Encoded protein: CASSDKQGLNGYTF.